A selection of T cell receptor beta chains follows, all from one sample in a study of T cells after yellow fever vaccination. Using its own MiXCR run on the 5' RACE reads, TCRdb lists one record per CDR3 protein. The table lists some 340,000 distinct CDR3 sequences, approximately 11% of them singletons. Specimen: CD4+ T cells sorted from PBMCs, collected 45 days after the yellow fever booster vaccination. The receptors shown here come from a man between 18 and 29 years old who received the YFV17D yellow fever vaccine. Both conserved end residues are part of each CDR3. D genes are given only for firm matches. Size is stated for part of the rows, as once, few or many counts, or as a class when the clone is expanded.

V gene,J gene,clone size,D gene,CDR3 DNA,CDR3 protein
TRBV28,TRBJ1-2,few,-,TGTGCCAGCAGTTTATCCAAGGGGCACGGCTACACCTTC,CASSLSKGHGYTF
TRBV10-1,TRBJ2-3,-,-,TGCGCCAGCAGCAACACGGGGTATACGCAGTATTTT,CASSNTGYTQYF
TRBV11-2,TRBJ2-3,-,TRBD2,TGTGCCAGCAGCCGGGGGGTGATAGATACGCAGTATTTT,CASSRGVIDTQYF
TRBV12-3/TRBV12-4,TRBJ2-3,many,-,TGTGCCAGCAGTGATGACGCATACCCCACAGATACGCAGTATTTT,CASSDDAYPTDTQYF
TRBV10-3,TRBJ2-5,few,-,TGTGCCATCAGCCGGACTGGAGAGACCCAGTACTTC,CAISRTGETQYF
TRBV4-3,TRBJ1-1,few,-,TGCGCCAGCAGCCAAGATTCGGAGGCTGAAGCTTTCTTT,CASSQDSEAEAFF
TRBV24-1,TRBJ2-5,few,-,TGTGCCACCAGTGATTTGTACAGTGAGACCCAGTACTTC,CATSDLYSETQYF
TRBV10-3,TRBJ1-2,-,-,TGTGCCATCAGTGATCAGGGCTATGGCTACACCTTC,CAISDQGYGYTF
TRBV29-1,TRBJ1-1,few,TRBD1,TGCAGCGCCCGGACAGGGAGGTACACTGAAGCTTTCTTT,CSARTGRYTEAFF
TRBV12-3/TRBV12-4,TRBJ1-3,many,-,TGTGCCAGCAGACCCGGGACCCTGGGAAACACCATATATTTT,CASRPGTLGNTIYF
TRBV20-1,TRBJ2-7,once,TRBD2,TGCAGTGCTACGGTTGGCGGGGGGAGGTACGAGCAGTACTTC,CSATVGGGRYEQYF
TRBV20-1,TRBJ2-5,-,TRBD2,TGCAGTGCAAAACTAGCGGGGGGGGAGACCCAGTACTTC,CSAKLAGGETQYF
TRBV5-1,TRBJ2-3,few,TRBD2,TGCGCCAGCAGCTATTCCTTCGCGCGGGGGGGTTCCACAGATACGCAGTATTTT,CASSYSFARGGSTDTQYF
TRBV18,TRBJ2-7,medium-sized,TRBD1,TGTGCCAGCTCACCACCGGGTACAGGGGTCCTCTACGAGCAGTACTTC,CASSPPGTGVLYEQYF
TRBV5-1,TRBJ1-1,-,-,TGCGCCAGCAGCTTGACCGACGGGACGGTGACTGAAGCTTTCTTT,CASSLTDGTVTEAFF
TRBV18,TRBJ2-7,-,-,TGTGCCAGCTCACCAGCCCTTTCCTACGAGCAGTACTTC,CASSPALSYEQYF
TRBV18,TRBJ1-5,few,-,TGTGCCAGCTCTCCAGACCTCGATCAGCCCCAGCATTTT,CASSPDLDQPQHF
TRBV5-1,TRBJ2-2,many,TRBD2,TGCGCCAGCAGCCTCCAGGGAGGGACCGGGGAGCTGTTTTTT,CASSLQGGTGELFF
TRBV3-1,TRBJ2-1,-,TRBD1,TGTGCCAGCAGCCCCTACAGGGGGCGCCCCTACAATGAGCAGTTCTTC,CASSPYRGRPYNEQFF
TRBV12-3/TRBV12-4,TRBJ1-1,few,-,TGTGCCAGCAGCTCAGGGAGCACTGAAGCTTTCTTT,CASSSGSTEAFF
TRBV6-2/TRBV6-3,TRBJ1-5,few,-,TGTGCCAGCAGTTACTCACGACAGCCCAATCAGCCCCAGCATTTT,CASSYSRQPNQPQHF
TRBV5-1,TRBJ1-4,few,-,TGCGCCAGCAAGCAGGGCTCGAATGAAAAACTGTTTTTT,CASKQGSNEKLFF
TRBV2,TRBJ1-1,-,-,TGTGCCACCCGTCAGTCGAACACTGAAGCTTTCTTT,CATRQSNTEAFF
TRBV6-5,TRBJ1-1,-,-,TGTGCCAGCAGCGCCCTGGGACGGACAGCGCGGAACACTGAAGCTTTCTTT,CASSALGRTARNTEAFF
TRBV7-2,TRBJ2-3,many,-,TGTGCCAGCAGCTTGGAGGAGGGACCCACGCAGTATTTT,CASSLEEGPTQYF
TRBV3-1,TRBJ2-1,-,TRBD1,TGTGCCTGCAGCTACGACAGGGTTAAGCAGTTCTTC,CACSYDRVKQFF
TRBV28,TRBJ2-1,few,-,TGTGCCAGCAGCTACAGAGGGACCTTGTTCTTC,CASSYRGTLFF
TRBV10-3,TRBJ1-5,few,-,TGTGCCATCAGTGATGAACAGGGACACCAGCCCCAGCATTTT,CAISDEQGHQPQHF
TRBV12-3/TRBV12-4,TRBJ1-5,-,-,TGTGCCAGCAGTTTTAGAGATTTCGGCGATCAGCCCCAGCATTTT,CASSFRDFGDQPQHF
TRBV7-8,TRBJ2-5,few,TRBD2,TGTGCCAGCAGCATACCGGGACTAGCGGGGGGGCTGGTTCGAGAGACCCAGTACTTC,CASSIPGLAGGLVRETQYF
TRBV9,TRBJ2-3,few,-,TGTGCCAGCAGCGTAGGAACTAGCAGCACAGATACGCAGTATTTT,CASSVGTSSTDTQYF
TRBV12-3/TRBV12-4,TRBJ1-3,-,-,TGTGCCAGCAGTTTTTGGGAAACCATATATTTT,CASSFWETIYF
TRBV4-1,TRBJ2-2,few,TRBD2,TGCGCCAGCAGCCAGGGGACTACCAACACCGGGGAGCTGTTTTTT,CASSQGTTNTGELFF
TRBV7-2,TRBJ1-2,few,-,TGTGCCAGCAGCTTGCCGGTGGAGAGCCATGGCTACACCTTC,CASSLPVESHGYTF
TRBV7-2,TRBJ1-1,few,-,TGTGCCAGCAGCGTCGGAGCGGCCCACACTGAAGCTTTCTTT,CASSVGAAHTEAFF
TRBV7-2,TRBJ2-3,few,TRBD2,TGTGCCAGCAGCTTCCGGCTAGCGGGGGGCACAGATACGCAGTATTTT,CASSFRLAGGTDTQYF
TRBV18,TRBJ2-2,-,TRBD2,TGTGCCAGCTCACCGCTAGCGGGGGATAACACCGGGGAGCTGTTTTTT,CASSPLAGDNTGELFF
TRBV7-3,TRBJ2-5,-,TRBD2,TGTGCCAGCAGCTTTCAAGCGGGGGTTGAGACCCAGTACTTC,CASSFQAGVETQYF
TRBV24-1,TRBJ2-1,few,TRBD2,TGTGCCACCAGTGAGCCTAGCGGGGGGTTCAATGAGCAGTTCTTC,CATSEPSGGFNEQFF
TRBV5-6,TRBJ1-2,-,-,TGTGCCAGCAGCTTGACAGTGACTTCGGGTGGCTACACCTTC,CASSLTVTSGGYTF
TRBV5-1,TRBJ2-3,-,-,TGCGCCAGCAAGACAGGTCTTAGCGCAGATACGCAGTATTTT,CASKTGLSADTQYF
TRBV4-1,TRBJ2-2,-,TRBD1,TGCGCCAGCAGCCACGGACAGGGGAGGGGGAACACCGGGGAGCTGTTTTTT,CASSHGQGRGNTGELFF
TRBV18,TRBJ2-5,few,-,TGTGCCAGCTCACCTTTATCGGGGCCAATTGGGGAGACCCAGTACTTC,CASSPLSGPIGETQYF
TRBV12-3/TRBV12-4,TRBJ1-2,few,-,TGTGCCAGCAGTTTCAAGGGGAACTATGGCTACACCTTC,CASSFKGNYGYTF
TRBV19,TRBJ2-4,few,-,TGTGCCAGTAGTACCAGGGAGAGAAACATTCAGTACTTC,CASSTRERNIQYF
TRBV5-1,TRBJ2-3,few,-,TGCGCCAGCAGCTTAGGTGGCAGGGAGGTGCTAGGTACGCAGTATTTT,CASSLGGREVLGTQYF
TRBV4-1,TRBJ1-4,few,-,TGCGCCAGCAGCCAAGTACGGCAGGTCGTACTGTTTTTT,CASSQVRQVVLFF
TRBV4-3,TRBJ2-2,few,TRBD2,TGCGCCAGCAGCCAGGAGGGACTAGCGTCCACCGGGGAGCTGTTTTTT,CASSQEGLASTGELFF
TRBV9,TRBJ1-6,few,-,TGTGCCAGCAGCGTAGGTGGCAGACCGAATAATTCACCCCTCCACTTT,CASSVGGRPNNSPLHF
TRBV5-1,TRBJ2-7,-,-,TGCGCCAGCAGCCCGACAGGTCTTAGCTCCTACGAGCAGTACTTC,CASSPTGLSSYEQYF
TRBV5-1,TRBJ1-3,many,-,TGCGCCAGCAGCTTGGAGGTCTCCTTTACGGGTCCTGGAAACACCATATATTTT,CASSLEVSFTGPGNTIYF
TRBV19,TRBJ2-4,few,-,TGTGCCAGTAGTAGGGCGGACATTCAGTACTTC,CASSRADIQYF
TRBV12-3/TRBV12-4,TRBJ1-1,-,-,TGTGCCAGCAGCCCGTACCAAGGGGTGTGGGAGACTGAAGCTTTCTTT,CASSPYQGVWETEAFF
TRBV12-3/TRBV12-4,TRBJ2-5,-,TRBD2,TGTGCCAGCAGTTTTATGCGGGGGAGGGAGACCCAGTACTTC,CASSFMRGRETQYF
TRBV20-1,TRBJ2-5,-,-,TGCAGTGCTAGGATTGAAGGGGCCCAGTACTTC,CSARIEGAQYF
TRBV27,TRBJ1-2,many,-,TGTGCCAGCACCGTCAAGGGGCCAGGGCTGAACTATGGCTACACCTTC,CASTVKGPGLNYGYTF
TRBV20-1,TRBJ2-3,few,TRBD2,TGCAGTCCGCGGGAGGGACTTAATACGCAGTATTTT,CSPREGLNTQYF
TRBV5-1,TRBJ2-5,few,TRBD2,TGCGCCAGCAGCGTAACCGGGACTAGCGCTGAGACCCAGTACTTC,CASSVTGTSAETQYF
TRBV10-2,TRBJ1-4,few,-,TGCGCCAGCAGCTTAGGGGGGGTTAATGAAAAACTGTTTTTT,CASSLGGVNEKLFF
TRBV5-1,TRBJ2-1,-,TRBD1,TGCGCCAGCAGCTTGGTCGGGACAGGGTCCTACAATGAGCAGTTCTTC,CASSLVGTGSYNEQFF